Below are 15 T cell receptor beta chains sequenced from a single sample in a study of T cell responses to AZD1222 COVID-19 vaccine. This table comes from immunoSEQ multiplex PCR, and its TCRdb copy is limited to in-frame clones, with some not included. The sample consists of approximately 120,000 clones, around 90% of them appearing once. The specimen was peripheral blood, collected on day 0 of AZD1222 vaccination. Source of these receptors: an adult in good health.

V gene TRBV27 combines with J gene TRBJ2-7; maybe TRBD1 (5 bases). Germline V lookup: CDR1 MNHEY, CDR2 SMNVEV (reference sequence). The CDR3 has 12 residues. Deletions cut 7 bases from V and 7 bases from J, with 14 bases between. Written as DNA, the CDR3 is TGTGCCAGCACAGGCCCAGGGCAAGAGCAGTACTTC. Its protein is CASTGPGQEQYF.

The chain combines TRBV24-1 with TRBJ2-3; 8 positions match TRBD1. With 9 bases clipped from V and 5 bases from J, the junction kept 12 bases outside the gene matches. This CDR3 has 15 amino acids. The germline CDR1 and CDR2 sequences are KGHDR and SFDVKD. CDR3 sequence (DNA): TGTGCCACCTCTAGCTGGTCAGGGGGCGAAGATACGCAGTATTTT. It is translated as CATSSWSGGEDTQYF.

This rearrangement joins TRBV29-1 to TRBJ2-5; D ambiguous. The CDR3 length is 15 residues. Germline V gene data show CDR1 as SQVTM and CDR2 as ANQGSEA. The V end lost 4 bases, the J end lost 3 bases, and 18 bases lay between the germline ends. CDR3 residues: CSVAFVAVSKETQYF. The CDR3 bases are TGCAGCGTTGCTTTCGTGGCAGTTAGTAAAGAGACCCAGTACTTC.

This rearrangement joins TRBV5-5 to TRBJ1-5; D remains ambiguous. The length of the CDR3 is 13 residues. CDR1 is SGHKS, CDR2 YYEKEE, per germline (reference sequence). V was shortened by 2 bases and J by 4 bases, with 7 bases between the two germline ends. CDR3 loop: CASSFLRNQPQHF. The DNA of the CDR3 is TGTGCCAGCAGCTTCCTGCGAAATCAGCCCCAGCATTTT.

This clone was detected a few times. The chain employs TRBV6-5 and TRBJ1-3, with unresolved D. The CDR3 has 15 amino acids. Trimming removed 5 bases from V and 1 base from J, with 12 bases in between. From germline, CDR1 is MNHEY and CDR2 SVGAGI. CDR3 region: CASSRMGRSGNTIYF. CDR3 nucleotide sequence: TGTGCCAGCAGTCGAATGGGGAGGTCTGGAAACACCATATATTTT.

The V gene is TRBV7-3, the J gene TRBJ2-2; 7 bases map to TRBD2. The CDR3 consists of 16 residues. J was trimmed by 0 bases and V by 1 base; bases with no gene match: 2. Germline assignment: CDR1 SGHTA and CDR2 FQGTGA. The CDR3 protein is CASSLNGGSNTGELFF. CDR3 nucleotide sequence: TGTGCCAGCAGCTTAAACGGGGGGTCGAACACCGGGGAGCTGTTTTTT.

This clone was seen only once. The chain couples TRBV7-9 to TRBJ2-5; D gene uncertain. The CDR3 has 13 amino acids. Trimming pared 5 bases from V and 2 bases from J, leaving 9 bases between. Germline CDR1 and CDR2: SEHNR and FQNEAQ (reference sequence). The CDR3: CASSTTEQETQYF. CDR3 DNA: TGTGCCAGCAGCACGACGGAGCAAGAGACCCAGTACTTC.

The chain recombines TRBV7-2 with TRBJ1-5; weak D call: TRBD1 (6 bases). Germline assignment: CDR1 SGHTA and CDR2 FQGNSA. Trimming shortened V by 10 bases and J by 3 bases, and 28 bases separated the two germline ends. CDR3 length equals 18 residues. The CDR3 sequence: CANVERGRGVGVNQPQHF. The CDR3 DNA is TGTGCCAACGTTGAGCGGGGGCGCGGAGTCGGAGTCAATCAGCCCCAGCATTTT.

The V and J genes are TRBV4-3 and TRBJ1-5; D gene uncertain. Germline-derived CDR1 and CDR2 are LGHNA and YSLEER. CDR3 length equals 13 residues. The V gene lost 1 base and the J gene lost 7 bases, with 8 bases spanning the gap. This CDR3 is CASSQGRDQPQHF. The CDR3 DNA follows: TGCGCCAGCAGCCAAGGTCGCGACCAGCCCCAGCATTTT.

In its sample, this clone was seen once. The chain joins TRBV2 to TRBJ2-5; 8 bases align to TRBD2. The V gene's germline CDR1 is SNHLY and CDR2 FYNNEI. The CDR3 totals 15 residues. J was trimmed by 0 bases and V by 6 bases; bases with no gene match: 6. The CDR3 DNA is TGTGCCAGCAGGGGTACTAGCGGTTACCAAGAGACCCAGTACTTC. Translation gives CASRGTSGYQETQYF. Drawing the rest from reference TRBV2 and TRBJ2-5, the complete variable domain is EPEVTQTPSHQVTQMGQEVILRCVPISNHLYFYWYRQILGQKVEFLVSFYNNEISEKSEIFDDQFSVERPDGSNFTLKIRSTKLEDSAMYFCASRGTSGYQETQYFGPGTRLLVL.

This clone was counted a single time. The chain is built from TRBV7-2 and TRBJ2-7; 8 bases align to TRBD1. V gave up 5 bases and J gave up 4 bases; unmatched junction bases: 4. CDR1 is SGHTA and CDR2 is FQGNSA in the germline V gene. This CDR3 is built from 13 residues. The CDR3 region has the DNA TGTGCCAGCAGCGGGACAGGTTTATACGAGCAGTACTTC. It codes for CASSGTGLYEQYF.

The chain carries TRBV6-2 or TRBV6-3 and TRBJ1-2, with D hard to call. V lost 0 bases and J lost 1, with 0 bases in between. This CDR3 contains 12 residues. The germline V gene encodes CDR1 MNHEY and CDR2 SVGEGT. The CDR3 sequence: CASSYSNYGYTF. In nucleotides, the CDR3 is TGTGCCAGCAGTTACTCTAACTATGGCTACACCTTC.

This clone was seen a single time. The chain employs TRBV19 and TRBJ2-2, with 9 bases lining up with TRBD1. Trimming cost V 6 bases and J 2 bases; bases outside gene matches: 7. The CDR3 has 16 amino acids. Germline CDR1 reads LNHDA; CDR2 reads SQIVND (reference sequence). In nucleotides, the CDR3 is TGTGCCAGTAGAACACGGACAGGGGCCAACACCGGGGAGCTGTTTTTT. It translates to CASRTRTGANTGELFF.

The chain combines TRBV27 with TRBJ2-7; possibly TRBD1 for D (6 bases). The CDR3 is 11 amino acids. From germline, CDR1 is MNHEY and CDR2 SMNVEV (reference sequence). The germline V and J ends were trimmed by 8 bases and 4 bases, with 9 bases remaining between them. The CDR3 sequence is CASGTGYEQYF. The DNA for the CDR3 is TGTGCCAGCGGTACAGGGTACGAGCAGTACTTC.

This clone was observed a few times. J is TRBJ1-1 and V is TRBV4-2; 7 nucleotides match TRBD1. V shed 4 bases, J shed 0 bases, and the junction held 5 bases outside the gene matches. This CDR3 has 15 amino acids. CDR1 LGHNA and CDR2 YNFKEQ come from the germline V gene. The CDR3 spells CASSPGDSMNTEAFF. CDR3 in DNA: TGTGCCAGCAGCCCAGGGGACAGTATGAACACTGAAGCTTTCTTT.